These 25 T cell receptor gamma chains share one sample of origin, sequenced in a study of gamma delta lymphoproliferative disorders and STAT genes (dated by TCRdb to the late 2010s). The library was prepared using multiplex PCR. Reads for this sample came from an Illumina MiSeq. Public reads were reanalyzed in TCRdb with CATT, and rows carrying the same DNA were merged afterwards. The sample contains fewer than 600 gamma-chain clones, less than 35% of them found a single time. The top ten clones comprise just under 20% of the sample. TCR sequencing was performed on genomic DNA from peripheral blood mononuclear cells isolated from patients and controls. Sequencing was carried out using blood. These receptors came from a human donor in good health.

This clone has just a few counts. TCRdb has a much larger clone's protein, which differs at residue 13 from the translation of this DNA, likely because of a read error; what is shown is the protein translated from the DNA. J is TRGJP and V is TRGV2. Germline matching of the DNA provided the J gene here, since TCRdb leaves it blank. This CDR3 has 16 amino acids. Germline V gives CDR1 EGSNGY, CDR2 YDSYNSKV. The CDR3 sequence: CATWDQGELGKKSKVF. CDR3 coding DNA: TGTGCCACCTGGGACCAAGGGGAGTTGGGCAAAAAAAGCAAGGTATTT.

This clone was recorded a few times. Because the CDR3's place on the DNA is in doubt, the DNA is left out and the CDR3 is given as listed by TCRdb. The V gene corresponds to TRGV4; no J gene was called. The V gene's germline CDR1 is EGSTGY and CDR2 YDSYTSSV. 18 amino acids form the CDR3, both terminal residues included. The CDR3 protein is CATWDVVIRNSLAVEQHF.

This sequence joins TRGV9 and TRGJP1. TCRdb offers no J gene call, so here the DNA was matched to germline to obtain one. The length of the CDR3 is 15 residues. V lost 3 bases, J lost 5 bases, and 9 bases stayed unmatched. The germline CDR1 and CDR2 sequences are GITISATS and ISYDGTV (reference sequence). CDR3 in DNA: TGTGCCTTGTGGGAGCCCCACGGAACTGGTTGGTTCAAGATATTT. Translation gives CALWEPHGTGWFKIF.

This clone counts as large. This specimen includes other DNA sequences encoding the same CDR3. The chain uses TRGV10 and TRGJ1 or TRGJ2. TCRdb does not report a J gene; here it was assigned by matching the DNA to germline references. TRGV10 is classed as an ORF, of uncertain function. The CDR3 length is 13 residues. Trimming removed 8 bases from V and 4 bases from J; junction bases left unmatched: 9. The CDR3 sequence: CAAWGAGYYKKLF. CDR3 sequence (DNA): TGTGCTGCGTGGGGTGCGGGATATTATAAGAAACTCTTT.

This clone rates as large. It is unclear where the CDR3 begins or ends on the DNA, so no DNA is shown, and the CDR3 is as TCRdb lists it. The J gene went uncalled, whereas the V gene is TRGV11. TRGV11 counts as an open reading frame of uncertain function. The CDR3 is made up of 18 amino acids, end residues included. The CDR3 region is CTTVPAGLVVPNYYKKLF.

Comments on this clone: Because the CDR3's place on the DNA is in doubt, the DNA is left out and the CDR3 is given as listed by TCRdb. No J gene was assigned, while the V gene was called as TRGV4. The CDR3 comprises 18 residues, both ends counted. Germline assignment: CDR1 EGSTGY and CDR2 YDSYTSSV. CDR3 residues: CATWDCGIRNSLAVEQHF.

The V gene reported is TRGV2; the J gene is uncalled. This CDR3 has 28 residues. Looked up from germline, CDR1 is EGSNGY and CDR2 is YDSYNSKV. The chain's CDR3 is CATWDPPGGDWIKTCAKGTRLIVTSKTF. The CDR3 bases are TGTGCCACCTGGGACCCCCCAGGGGGTGATTGGATCAAGACGTGTGCAAAAGGGACTAGGCTCATAGTAACTTCAAAAACGTTT.

This clone is classed as large (0.1 to 1%). This specimen includes other DNA sequences encoding the same CDR3. V gene TRGV2 combines with J gene TRGJ1 or TRGJ2. Because TCRdb records no J gene, it was assigned here through a match of the DNA to germline. Germline loops: CDR1 EGSNGY, CDR2 YDSYNSKV. This CDR3 is built from 13 residues. V shed 0 bases and J 1 base; nucleotides not matched to a gene: 0. The CDR3 spells CATWDGNYYKKLF. CDR3 sequence (DNA): TGTGCCACCTGGGACGGGAATTATTATAAGAAACTCTTT.

This clone is deemed large. The chain links TRGV2 to TRGJP. TCRdb supplies no J gene; here it was assigned by aligning the nucleotide sequence to germline. Germline V gene lookup returns CDR1 EGSNGY and CDR2 YDSYNSKV. The CDR3 covers 16 residues. V lost 3 bases and J lost 7; bases outside the gene matches: 6. The CDR3 reads CATWDQGELGKKIKVF. The DNA of the CDR3 is TGTGCCACCTGGGACCAAGGGGAGTTGGGCAAAAAAATCAAGGTATTT.

This clone has a handful of counts. TCRdb has a much larger clone's protein, which differs at residue 5 from the translation of this DNA, likely because of a read error; what is shown is the protein translated from the DNA. The J gene is TRGJ1 or TRGJ2, the V gene TRGV3. The J gene comes from matching the DNA to germline here; TCRdb lacks it. The germline gives CDR1 VTNTFY, CDR2 YDVSTARD (reference sequence). The CDR3 has 11 residues. CDR3 loop: CATWGRRGKLF. The CDR3 nucleotides are TGTGCCACCTGGGGCAGGCGGGGGAAACTCTTT.

Judged by abundance, this clone is large (0.1 to 1%). The chain joins TRGV10 to TRGJ1 or TRGJ2. No J gene was available from TCRdb, and it was assigned here by a germline match of the DNA. TRGV10 belongs to the ORF category, with a function that is uncertain. The CDR3 totals 11 residues. V trimming: 8 bases; J trimming: 10 bases; junction bases outside the gene matches: 9. DNA for the CDR3: TGTGCTGCGTGGGATCCTGGGAAGAAACTCTTT. This sequence encodes CAAWDPGKKLF.

This clone is judged large. Distinct nucleotide sequences in the sample also encode this CDR3. This rearrangement joins TRGV3 to TRGJ1 or TRGJ2. Assignment of the J gene here rests on matching the DNA to germline, because TCRdb gives none. In germline, CDR1 is VTNTFY, CDR2 YDVSTARD (reference sequence). CDR3 length equals 12 residues. V lost 3 bases and J lost 9; bases outside the gene matches: 8. Written as DNA, the CDR3 is TGTGCCACCTGGGACTTGTGGACTAAGAAACTCTTT. Encoded protein: CATWDLWTKKLF.

Judged by abundance, this clone is large. The genes are TRGV8 and TRGJ1 or TRGJ2. TCRdb does not report a J gene; here it was assigned by matching the DNA to germline references. The germline V gene has CDR1 VENAVY and CDR2 YDSYNSRV. V shed 0 bases and J 9 bases; nucleotides not matched to a gene: 5. This CDR3 is 12 amino acids long. CDR3 in amino acids: CATWDRLPKKLF. The CDR3 nucleotides read TGTGCCACCTGGGATAGGCTACCTAAGAAACTCTTT.

The genes are TRGV11 and TRGJ1 or TRGJ2. The J gene, absent from TCRdb, was called here by matching the DNA to germline. TRGV11 is given ORF status, its function remaining uncertain. The CDR3 is made up of 15 amino acids. V dropped 7 bases and J dropped 5; count of bases not matched to a gene: 14. The CDR3 loop is CACWIPYGGNYKKLF. The CDR3 nucleotides are TGTGCCTGCTGGATCCCCTACGGTGGGAATTATAAGAAACTCTTT.

This clone is large by share. This chain connects TRGV8 to TRGJ1 or TRGJ2. The J gene was not available in TCRdb and was assigned here by matching the DNA to germline segments. In germline, CDR1 is VENAVY, CDR2 YDSYNSRV. V lost 6 bases to trimming and J lost 3 bases; unmatched junction nucleotides: 5. The CDR3 is 12 residues long. The CDR3: CATWSSYYKKLF. The CDR3 bases are TGTGCCACCTGGTCCTCTTATTATAAGAAACTCTTT.

About this clone: The TCRdb protein, from a much larger clone, departs from this DNA's translation at residue 6, likely by read error; the protein shown derives from the DNA. The rearrangement uses TRGV9 and TRGJ1 or TRGJ2. No J segment appears in TCRdb, so it was assigned here by matching the sequence to germline. The CDR3 contains 14 residues. V trimming: 3 bases; J trimming: 3 bases; junction bases outside the gene matches: 8. Germline V gives CDR1 GITISATS, CDR2 ISYDGTV (reference sequence). CDR3 sequence reads: CALWESTPYYKKLF. The CDR3 region has the DNA TGTGCCTTGTGGGAGAGTACCCCTTATTATAAGAAACTCTTT.

This clone is judged large. V is TRGV8 and J is TRGJ1 or TRGJ2. TCRdb lists no J gene, so it was determined here by aligning the DNA to germline. CDR1 is VENAVY and CDR2 is YDSYNSRV in the germline V gene. CDR3 length equals 19 residues. V lost 2 bases to trimming and J lost 3 bases; unmatched junction nucleotides: 22. The CDR3, as DNA: TGTGCCACCTGGGATATAGGCATTAGCCTCCGACTGATTTATTATAAGAAACTCTTT. It yields the protein CATWDIGISLRLIYYKKLF.

A word on this clone: This is likely an artifact of a read error, given a far larger clone one base away. This sample also contains other DNA sequences that code for the same CDR3. This chain connects TRGV10 to TRGJP1. Germline matching of the DNA provided the J gene here, since TCRdb leaves it blank. TRGV10 is designated an ORF whose function remains uncertain. There are 14 residues in the CDR3. The DNA of the CDR3 is TGCGCTGCGTGGGATCGGGCCACTGGTTGGTTCAAGATATTT. Translation: CAAWDRATGWFKIF.

This clone is labeled as large (0.1 to 1%). DNA of the CDR3: TGTGCCACCTGGGACGGGCCTGCGAACCGCTGGATCAAGACGTTT. Amino acid sequence: CATWDGPANRWIKTF. The V call is TRGV2, the J call TRGJP2. The J gene, not given by TCRdb, was assigned here from a germline match of the nucleotide sequence. After removal of 0 bases from V and 11 bases from J, the junction contained 12 bases not matched to a gene. The CDR3 sequence is 15 residues long. Germline values: CDR1 EGSNGY, CDR2 YDSYNSKV.

The rearrangement joins TRGV3 to TRGJ1 or TRGJ2. The J gene was not available in TCRdb and was assigned here by matching the DNA to germline segments. The V gene end was trimmed by 3 bases and the J gene end by 6 bases; junction bases not matched to a gene: 8. The germline gives CDR1 VTNTFY, CDR2 YDVSTARD (reference sequence). This CDR3 contains 13 residues. Here the CDR3 reads CATWDSVGYKKLF. In nucleotides, the CDR3 is TGTGCCACCTGGGACTCCGTCGGTTATAAGAAACTCTTT.

The V call is TRGV11, the J call TRGJ1 or TRGJ2. Because TCRdb records no J gene, it was assigned here through a match of the DNA to germline. TRGV11 is recorded as an ORF, its role being uncertain. Unmatched junction bases numbered 9, after V lost 4 bases and J lost 3 bases. This CDR3 spans 15 amino acids. Here the CDR3 reads CACWISRTSYYKKLF. CDR3 nucleotides: TGTGCCTGCTGGATTAGCCGCACGAGTTATTATAAGAAACTCTTT.

By share of the sample, this clone is large. The chain uses TRGV9 and TRGJP. TCRdb supplies no J gene; here it was assigned by aligning the nucleotide sequence to germline. The germline gives CDR1 GITISATS, CDR2 ISYDGTV (reference sequence). The CDR3 is 16 amino acids. The V segment lost 0 bases and the J segment 7 bases; nucleotides outside the gene matches: 3. The CDR3 loop reads CALWEVRELGKKIKVF. CDR3 sequence (DNA): TGTGCCTTGTGGGAGGTGAGGGAGTTGGGCAAAAAAATCAAGGTATTT.

This clone was observed a few times. No DNA is shown, since the ends of the CDR3 on it are uncertain; the CDR3 is the one TCRdb lists. Here the V gene is TRGV2, but the J gene went uncalled. Germline V gene data show CDR1 as EGSNGY and CDR2 as YDSYNSKV. The CDR3 comprises 17 residues, both ends counted. The CDR3 sequence is CATWDVRRNSLAVEQHF.

Within the sample, this clone is medium-sized. This chain uses TRGV8 with TRGJ1 or TRGJ2. Here the J gene came from matching the DNA to germline, since TCRdb omits it. Germline values: CDR1 VENAVY, CDR2 YDSYNSRV. Trimming removed 6 bases from V and 5 bases from J; junction bases left unmatched: 4. The CDR3 is made up of 11 amino acids. CDR3 DNA sequence: TGTGCCACCTGGTGCGATTATAAGAAACTCTTT. Translation: CATWCDYKKLF.

With regard to this clone: The TCRdb protein comes from a much larger clone and disagrees with this DNA's translation at residue 4, likely due to a read error; the protein given here is derived from the DNA. The genes are TRGV10 and TRGJ1 or TRGJ2. The J gene, not given by TCRdb, was assigned here from a germline match of the nucleotide sequence. TRGV10 is labeled an ORF, and its function is uncertain. CDR3 size: 12 residues. The trim removed 11 bases at V and 6 bases at J, leaving 11 bases unmatched. CDR3 bases: TGTGCTGCGCGGGGGCTTGGTTATAAGAAACTCTTT. It is translated as CAARGLGYKKLF.